This T cell receptor (beta chain) was recorded in a study of blood T cell repertoires in COVID-19. Study overall: In each case, the material was cDNA or gDNA derived from T cells, B-cell-depleted T cells, or PBMCs.

Trimming left V 3 bases short and J 5 bases short, with 13 bases between. The CDR3 runs to 14 residues. The germline CDR1 and CDR2 sequences are MDHEN and SYDVKM. How the authors handled the data: Scientists estimated how many nucleated cells there were by amplifying reference gene primers. Method: immunoSEQ multiplex PCR; TCRdb's copy keeps in-frame clones and lacks some. V, J and clone size are those of that table, while D and trimming were read from the DNA. The sample yields roughly 100,000 clones, around 87% seen once. The specimen sequenced was peripheral blood. The V call is TRBV28, the J call TRBJ1-2; D gene uncertain. The sequence derives from a man over 45 with acute or convalescent COVID-19. This chain's CDR3 is CASSFYSSRYGYTF. CDR3 nucleotides: TGTGCCAGCAGTTTTTACAGTAGTAGGTATGGCTACACCTTC.